This TCR beta chain emerged from a study of cytomegalovirus exposure and HLA in healthy donors. Trimming cost V 4 bases and J 0 bases, with 6 bases left between them. Looked up from germline, CDR1 is SGHVS and CDR2 is FQNEAQ. The CDR3 is made up of 14 amino acids. Researchers ran the PCR with 60 Vbeta and 13 Jbeta primers. Repertoires were generated with immunoSEQ multiplex PCR, while TCRdb's copy carries only in-frame clones and drops some. The sample has about 110,000 clones, over 60% seen once. Study observations and caveats: In vitro data verified a few CMV-associated chains as specific for CMV antigens. Investigators reported 150 to 200 TCR beta chains as tied to cytomegalovirus. Diagnosis of cytomegalovirus status made by the classifier reportedly showed high specificity and sensitivity.

Points on this clone: Its matching antigen is unknown.

Sequencing was carried out using PBMCs. This receptor was obtained from a woman aged 18-35 years in good health and CMV-seropositive. J is TRBJ2-2 and V is TRBV7-8; D unresolved. CDR3 nucleotides: TGTGCCAGCAGCTCGTTTTCGAACACCGGGGAGCTGTTTTTT. This codes for CASSSFSNTGELFF.